This T cell receptor (beta chain) derives from a study of blood T cell repertoires in COVID-19. Study overall: The origin of the acute and convalescent COVID-19 samples was the United States, Italy and Spain.

Trimming removed 7 bases from V and 0 bases from J; junction bases left unmatched: 6. CDR3 length: 15 residues. Germline loops: CDR1 SNHLY, CDR2 FYNNEI. This clone was found a few times. Original processing notes: It was from reference gene primer amplification that nucleated cell counts were estimated. TCRdb's copy holds only in-frame clones and misses some; the assay was immunoSEQ multiplex PCR. V, J and clone size reflect that table, while D and trimming were determined from the DNA. The top ten hold approximately 9.4% of the sample, which has 180,000 or so clones, approximately 85% seen once. This sequence was found in a woman of 80 years or more with acute or convalescent COVID-19. The chain recombines TRBV2 with TRBJ1-3, with TRBD1 identical over 7 bases. The specimen was peripheral blood. The CDR3, as DNA: TGTGCCAGCACCGGGACAGCAAACTCTGGAAACACCATATATTTT. Translating it yields CASTGTANSGNTIYF.